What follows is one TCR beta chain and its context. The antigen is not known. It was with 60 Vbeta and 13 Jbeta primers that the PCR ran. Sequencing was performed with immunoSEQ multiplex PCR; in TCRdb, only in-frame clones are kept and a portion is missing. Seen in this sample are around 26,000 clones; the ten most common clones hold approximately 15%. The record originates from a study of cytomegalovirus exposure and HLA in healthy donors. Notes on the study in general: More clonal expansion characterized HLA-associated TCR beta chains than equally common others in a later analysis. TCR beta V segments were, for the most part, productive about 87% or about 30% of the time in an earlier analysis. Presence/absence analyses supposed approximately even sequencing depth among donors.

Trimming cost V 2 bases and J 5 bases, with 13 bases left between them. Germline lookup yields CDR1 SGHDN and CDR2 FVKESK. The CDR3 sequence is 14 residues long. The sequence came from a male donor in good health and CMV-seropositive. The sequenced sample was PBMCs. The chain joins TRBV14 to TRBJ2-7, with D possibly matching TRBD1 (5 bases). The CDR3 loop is CASSQFSGYDEQYF. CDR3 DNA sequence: TGTGCCAGCAGCCAATTCTCAGGGTACGACGAGCAGTACTTC.